Below are 21 T cell receptor beta chains sequenced from a single sample in a study of T cells in Graves' hyperthyroidism and ophthalmopathy. TCR beta CDR3 regions were amplified from RNA transcripts. HTBI primers were the set used in a first-round RT-PCR of the TCR CDR3. TCRdb re-called the multiplex PCR reads with MiXCR, one entry per CDR3 protein. This sample carries hundreds of thousands of distinct CDR3 sequences, 15% to 17% of them seen once, and the ten largest clones take over 7.5%. The sequenced sample was blood. The receptors shown here come from a woman aged 18-29 years with Graves' hyperthyroidism.

This clonotype was counted at least ten times. The CDR3 is CASSEFGGLGSYEQYF. In DNA, the CDR3 is TGTGCCAGCAGTGAATTCGGGGGGCTTGGATCCTACGAGCAGTACTTC. This chain joins TRBV25-1 and TRBJ2-7; perhaps TRBD2 as D (7 bases). The V end was cut by 1 base, the J end by 1 base, with 14 bases between. From germline, CDR1 is MGHDK and CDR2 SYGVNS. This CDR3 has 16 residues.

This clonotype has ten or more counts. This sequence joins TRBV27 and TRBJ2-7, with unresolved D. Germline V lookup: CDR1 MNHEY, CDR2 SMNVEV (reference sequence). Trimming removed 2 bases at V and 3 bases at J, with 8 bases between. The CDR3 runs to 13 residues. CDR3 coding DNA: TGTGCCAGCAGTTTAAGGGTGGGCTACGAGCAGTACTTC. The encoded protein is CASSLRVGYEQYF.

The rearrangement uses TRBV2 and TRBJ2-5; D might be TRBD1 (5 bases). The germline V and J ends were trimmed by 6 bases and 0 bases, with 11 bases remaining between them. The CDR3 spans 14 residues. CDR1 is SNHLY, CDR2 FYNNEI, per germline. The CDR3 nucleotides read TGTGCCAGCAGGGCGACAGAGTACCAAGAGACCCAGTACTTC. Protein sequence: CASRATEYQETQYF.

This clonotype was detected many times. This rearrangement joins TRBV3-1 to TRBJ2-2, with TRBD2 matching over 8 bases. J gave up 1 base and V 1 base, and 2 bases lay outside the gene matches. This CDR3 is 16 amino acids long. Looked up from germline, CDR1 is LGHDT and CDR2 is YNNKEL (reference sequence). The CDR3 protein is CASSQGLAGNTGELFF. CDR3 sequence (DNA): TGTGCCAGCAGCCAAGGGCTAGCGGGGAACACCGGGGAGCTGTTTTTT.

Concerning this clonotype itself: A much more abundant neighbour one base away suggests this may be a read error. This sequence joins TRBV12-3 or TRBV12-4 and TRBJ1-6; D is undetermined. The CDR3 is 14 residues long. V gave up 7 bases and J gave up 8 bases, with 15 bases separating them. The DNA for the CDR3 is TGTGCCAGCACCGCCGACGGGGTAGATTCACCCCTCCACTTT. Amino acids: CASTADGVDSPLHF.

This clonotype was recorded at least ten times. The genes are TRBV2 and TRBJ2-1; a weak D match, TRBD2 (6 bases). V lost 3 bases and J 8 bases, leaving 14 bases between the germline ends. This CDR3 is 14 amino acids long. The germline V gene encodes CDR1 SNHLY and CDR2 FYNNEI. The CDR3 coding sequence is TGTGCCAGCAGTGAGCGGGGCCCTTGGGATGAGCAGTTCTTC. This codes for CASSERGPWDEQFF. The variable domain in full, with the rest retrieved from reference TRBV2 and TRBJ2-1, is EPEVTQTPSHQVTQMGQEVILRCVPISNHLYFYWYRQILGQKVEFLVSFYNNEISEKSEIFDDQFSVERPDGSNFTLKIRSTKLEDSAMYFCASSERGPWDEQFFGPGTRLTVL.

The sample holds many counts of this clonotype. The chain has TRBV5-1 and TRBJ2-1, with 10 bases aligning to TRBD1. The length of the CDR3 is 15 residues. After removal of 4 bases from V and 2 bases from J, the junction contained 3 bases not matched to a gene. The germline V gene has CDR1 SGHRS and CDR2 YFSETQ. CDR3 protein: CASSPGTGAYNEQFF. The CDR3 DNA follows: TGCGCCAGCAGCCCCGGGACAGGGGCCTACAATGAGCAGTTCTTC.

This clonotype was observed a handful of times. DNA for the CDR3: TGTGCCAGCAGTTACTCGTTTCAGTGGGGCTCACCCCTCCACTTT. Translated, it gives CASSYSFQWGSPLHF. The chain carries TRBV6-6 and TRBJ1-6; TRBD1 is a possible D gene (5 bases). With 0 bases removed from V and 10 bases from J, the gap between germline ends came to 13 bases. Per the germline V gene, CDR1 is MNHNY and CDR2 is SVGAGI (reference sequence). CDR3 size: 15 residues.

This rearrangement joins TRBV13 to TRBJ2-5, with 7 bases lining up with TRBD1. Trimming at V came to 5 bases and at J to 2 bases, leaving 5 bases not matched to a gene. Germline CDR1 is PRHDT and CDR2 is FYEKMQ (reference sequence). The CDR3 consists of 14 residues. The CDR3 here is CASSLQQGQETQYF. For the CDR3, the DNA is TGTGCCAGCAGCCTACAACAGGGGCAAGAGACCCAGTACTTC.

V is TRBV19 and J is TRBJ2-7; D remains unclear. V gave up 5 bases and J gave up 0 bases, with 14 bases separating them. Per germline, CDR1 LNHDA and CDR2 SQIVND (reference sequence). The CDR3 covers 15 residues. The CDR3 reads CASSRVDDNSYEQYF. CDR3 nucleotide sequence: TGTGCCAGTAGTCGGGTTGACGACAACTCCTACGAGCAGTACTTC.

The rearrangement uses TRBV9 and TRBJ2-1; 11 bases are a match to TRBD2. The trim removed 2 bases at V and 3 bases at J, leaving 1 base unmatched. The germline CDR1 and CDR2 sequences are SGDLS and YYNGEE. The CDR3 runs 15 residues. The CDR3 reads CASSVTSGSYNEQFF. The CDR3 nucleotides are TGTGCCAGCAGCGTCACTAGCGGGAGCTACAATGAGCAGTTCTTC.

J is TRBJ1-3 and V is TRBV19; no firm D call. The CDR3 length is 14 residues. Germline V gene lookup returns CDR1 LNHDA and CDR2 SQIVND (reference sequence). The V gene lost 3 bases and the J gene lost 0 bases, with 6 bases spanning the gap. In DNA form, the CDR3 reads TGTGCCAGTAGTATGGGAGGCTCTGGAAACACCATATATTTT. This translates into CASSMGGSGNTIYF.

There are many counts of this clonotype. The rearrangement links TRBV27 to TRBJ2-2; D remains ambiguous. CDR1 and CDR2 from the germline V gene are MNHEY and SMNVEV (reference sequence). V gave up 4 bases and J gave up 5 bases, with 11 bases separating them. This CDR3 region has 14 residues. The CDR3 bases are TGTGCCAGCAGTTCCGCTTTTGGTACCGGGGAGCTGTTTTTT. Translating gives CASSSAFGTGELFF.

Ten or more counts support this clonotype. This chain uses TRBV6-1 with TRBJ2-4; no definite D call. Trimming removed 7 bases at V and 0 bases at J, with 10 bases between. Germline V gene sequence: CDR1 MNHNS, CDR2 SASEGT. The CDR3 runs to 14 residues. CDR3 sequence reads: CASNLQVAKNIQYF. The CDR3 DNA is TGTGCCAGCAACCTCCAGGTAGCCAAAAACATTCAGTACTTC.

The chain carries TRBV12-3 or TRBV12-4 and TRBJ1-1; D is uncertain. Trimming shortened V by 1 base and J by 10 bases, and 10 bases separated the two germline ends. The CDR3 totals 12 residues. CDR3 loop: CASSLDDLGAFF. In DNA, the CDR3 is TGTGCCAGCAGTTTAGATGACCTGGGAGCTTTCTTT.

This clonotype was recorded many times. V usage is TRBV28 and J usage is TRBJ2-7; a weak D match, TRBD1 (6 bases). The length of the CDR3 is 15 residues. Trimming took off 6 bases at V and 0 bases at J, with 15 bases between the two ends. The germline V gene has CDR1 MDHEN and CDR2 SYDVKM. The chain's CDR3 is CASSRTAGGSYEQYF. In DNA, the CDR3 is TGTGCCAGCAGCAGGACAGCTGGGGGCTCCTACGAGCAGTACTTC.

V is TRBV6-1 and J is TRBJ1-2, with 7 positions matching TRBD1. The CDR3 totals 17 residues. The junction had 13 bases not matched to a gene; V was cut back by 1 base and J by 5 bases. Germline V lookup: CDR1 MNHNS, CDR2 SASEGT. For the CDR3, the DNA is TGTGCCAGCAGTGAAGTCAAAGGGGGCTCGGCGAATTATGGCTACACCTTC. It translates to CASSEVKGGSANYGYTF.

This clonotype turned up a few times. The V and J genes are TRBV7-2 and TRBJ2-1, with TRBD2 matching over 9 bases. CDR1 is SGHTA, CDR2 FQGNSA, per germline. The CDR3 consists of 14 residues. J gave up 7 bases and V 2 bases, and 3 bases lay outside the gene matches. The CDR3 reads CASSLMGLANEQFF. CDR3 DNA sequence: TGTGCCAGCAGCTTAATGGGACTAGCAAATGAGCAGTTCTTC. The full variable domain, completed using reference TRBV7-2 and TRBJ2-1, is GAGVSQSPSNKVTEKGKDVELRCDPISGHTALYWYRQSLGQGLEFLIYFQGNSAPDKSGLPSDRFSAERTGGSVSTLTIQRTQQEDSAVYLCASSLMGLANEQFFGPGTRLTVL.

This clonotype was counted many times. The chain couples TRBV5-5 to TRBJ1-1, with a tentative D call TRBD1 (6 bases). The ends were cut back, 4 bases at V and 2 bases at J, with 15 bases in the middle. The CDR3 covers 15 residues. The germline V gene encodes CDR1 SGHKS and CDR2 YYEKEE (reference sequence). The CDR3 coding sequence is TGTGCCAGCAGCCTCAGGTCGGGGGCAAACACTGAAGCTTTCTTT. Translating it yields CASSLRSGANTEAFF. Full variable domain (remainder filled in from reference TRBV5-5 and TRBJ1-1): DAGVTQSPTHLIKTRGQQVTLRCSPISGHKSVSWYQQVLGQGPQFIFQYYEKEERGRGNFPDRFSARQFPNYSSELNVNALLLGDSALYLCASSLRSGANTEAFFGQGTRLTVV.

Ten or more counts support this clonotype. The gene calls are TRBV18 and TRBJ2-5; D is uncertain. Trimming removed 2 bases at V and 5 bases at J, with 18 bases between. CDR1 KGHSH and CDR2 LQKENI come from the germline V gene. This CDR3 has 16 residues. This chain's CDR3 is CASSPTGPTLRETQYF. CDR3 sequence (DNA): TGTGCCAGCTCACCAACCGGGCCCACCCTCCGGGAGACCCAGTACTTC.

CDR3 protein: CASRSPYNSGANVLTF. The CDR3 DNA is TGTGCCAGCAGGTCCCCTTACAACTCTGGGGCCAACGTCCTGACTTTC. The chain uses TRBV6-2 or TRBV6-3 and TRBJ2-6; D ambiguous. This CDR3 has 16 residues. Trimming shortened V by 6 bases and J by 0 bases, and 12 bases separated the two germline ends. Germline CDR1 reads MNHEY; CDR2 reads SVGEGT.